The rows below give T cell receptor beta chains drawn from one sample of a study of post-analysis software for immune sequencing data. Each CDR3 protein is one row after TCRdb ran MiXCR on the PCR reads. Found here are about 810,000 distinct CDR3 sequences, around 50% of them singletons; the top ten hold over 4%. Material for sequencing was blood. The receptors shown here come from a girl under 18 with multiple sclerosis. Each CDR3 is given with its conserved first and last residue. Fields, in order: CDR3 length, V gene, clone size, J gene, D gene, CDR3 DNA, CDR3 protein. A D gene is named only where the DNA matches it firmly. Some rows have no size entry. The others give once, few or many, or a class for an expanded clone.

15	TRBV3-1	-	TRBJ2-5	TRBD2	TGTGCCAGCAGCCAAGCTAGCGGGAAGGGAGAGACCCAGTACTTC	CASSQASGKGETQYF
16	TRBV6-5	-	TRBJ2-3	TRBD1	TGTGCCAGCAGGCAGTCCGGGACAGGGGACGTGAATACGCAGTATTTT	CASRQSGTGDVNTQYF
15	TRBV30	-	TRBJ2-7	-	TGTGCCTGGAGGGACCGGGCAGGTCGGTCCTACGAGCAGTACTTC	CAWRDRAGRSYEQYF
15	TRBV10-3	once	TRBJ2-3	-	TGTGCCATCAGTGTTTCGGGGGCTAGCGCAGATACGCAGTATTTT	CAISVSGASADTQYF
17	TRBV29-1	few	TRBJ2-7	-	TGCAGCGCTAAAGGGGAATACAGGACCGGACAGTCCTACGAGCAGTACTTC	CSAKGEYRTGQSYEQYF
15	TRBV2	once	TRBJ2-1	TRBD1	TGTGCCAGCAGTCCGGACAGGGGCTTCTACAATGAGCAGTTCTTC	CASSPDRGFYNEQFF
18	TRBV20-1	-	TRBJ2-4	TRBD2	TGCAGTGCTAGAGATCCGACTAGCGGGGGGATAGCCAAAAACATTCAGTACTTC	CSARDPTSGGIAKNIQYF
13	TRBV27	-	TRBJ2-7	-	TGTGCCAGCAGTTACATGAGCTCCTACGAGCAGTACTTC	CASSYMSSYEQYF
15	TRBV9	-	TRBJ2-1	TRBD2	TGTGCCAGCAGCGTAAGCGGGAGGGCCTACAATGAGCAGTTCTTC	CASSVSGRAYNEQFF
15	TRBV3-1	few	TRBJ2-7	-	TGTGCCAGCAGCCAAGGATGGACAGCCACCTACGAGCAGTACTTC	CASSQGWTATYEQYF
14	TRBV7-9	-	TRBJ2-7	-	TGTGCCAGCAGCCTGCGATCTGCCTCCTACGAGCAGTACTTC	CASSLRSASYEQYF
14	TRBV12-3/TRBV12-4	-	TRBJ1-2	-	TGTGCCAGCAGTCAAAGCTTGGGCGGCTATGGCTACACCTTC	CASSQSLGGYGYTF
14	TRBV5-1	-	TRBJ2-3	TRBD2	TGCGCCAGCAGTCGAGCGGGGAGGGAAGATACGCAGTATTTT	CASSRAGREDTQYF
13	TRBV4-1	-	TRBJ1-4	TRBD1	TGCGCCAGCAGCCAAGTAGGGGACAGAGGAATGTTTTTT	CASSQVGDRGMFF
14	TRBV20-1	-	TRBJ2-1	TRBD2	TGCAGTGCTCTTTCCGGGACTAGCGGGAATGAGCAGTTCTTC	CSALSGTSGNEQFF
16	TRBV7-2	-	TRBJ2-3	TRBD2	TGTGCCAGCAGCGCCCGCAAGCGGGGAGGCACAGATACGCAGTATTTT	CASSARKRGGTDTQYF
13	TRBV20-1	-	TRBJ2-7	-	TGCAGTGCTAGCGGGGGCCTCCCGAAAGAGCAGTACTTC	CSASGGLPKEQYF
15	TRBV2	-	TRBJ1-4	TRBD1	TGTGCCAGCAGCCTACAGACAGGGATGAGTGAAAAACTGTTTTTT	CASSLQTGMSEKLFF
16	TRBV12-3/TRBV12-4	-	TRBJ1-5	TRBD1	TGTGCCAGCAGTTTATCCGGGACAGGCAACAATCAGCCCCAGCATTTT	CASSLSGTGNNQPQHF
15	TRBV3-1	once	TRBJ2-1	TRBD1	TGTGCCAGCAGCCAACACCGGGACAGGGGTAATGAGCAGTTCTTC	CASSQHRDRGNEQFF
14	TRBV7-9	-	TRBJ2-3	-	TGTGCCAGCAGCGGTCCGGCTAGCACAGATACGCAGTATTTT	CASSGPASTDTQYF
14	TRBV2	few	TRBJ2-7	-	TGTGCCAGCAGTGAATCGCGCCACTCCTACGAGCAGTACTTC	CASSESRHSYEQYF
15	TRBV7-9	-	TRBJ2-5	TRBD2	TGTGCCAGCAGCTCTCCGACTAGCAGGAGAGAGACCCAGTACTTC	CASSSPTSRRETQYF
19	TRBV20-1	-	TRBJ2-1	TRBD2	TGCAGTGCTCTAAGGGCCCGAGTGAGAGGGACTAGAGTATACAATGAGCAGTTCTTC	CSALRARVRGTRVYNEQFF